Presented here are 5 T cell receptor beta chains from one specimen sequenced in a study of vaccination effects on CD4 cells after COVID-19. Cells that had been cultured for 10 days were the source of isolated CD4+ T cells. Every participant took two doses of the BNT162b2 or mRNA-1273 vaccine. These receptors lack a known antigen. Profiling relied on immunoSEQ multiplex PCR, and the TCRdb table lists in-frame clones only, not all of them. The sample consists of 50,000 to 60,000 clones, just under 80% of them appearing once. The sequencing here drew on CD4+ T cells from PBMCs cultured without peptide, taken after COVID-19 vaccination. Source of these receptors: a human donor who received a COVID-19 vaccine.

The rearrangement joins TRBV6-5 to TRBJ1-3; no clear D gene. Germline V lookup: CDR1 MNHEY, CDR2 SVGAGI. V was clipped by 0 bases and J by 0 bases, with 9 bases between them. This CDR3 comprises 16 residues. The CDR3 loop reads CASSYSGILSGNTIYF. CDR3 DNA: TGTGCCAGCAGTTACTCTGGGATACTCTCTGGAAACACCATATATTTT.

This clone was seen a few times. This chain connects TRBV5-1 to TRBJ1-6; 9 bases align to TRBD1. The CDR3 has 16 amino acids. Germline CDR1 reads SGHRS; CDR2 reads YFSETQ. V gave up 3 bases and J gave up 7 bases; unmatched junction bases: 8. The CDR3 region has the DNA TGCGCCAGCAGCTACCCCACAGGGGGCGCGAATTCACCCCTCCACTTT. Protein sequence: CASSYPTGGANSPLHF.

This clone was found a few times. This chain connects TRBV6-2 or TRBV6-3 to TRBJ1-2; D possibly corresponds to TRBD1 (6 bases). Per germline, CDR1 MNHEY and CDR2 SVGEGT. Trimming cost V 5 bases and J 7 bases, with 20 bases left between them. The CDR3 spans 15 residues. The CDR3 spells CASSTGGGGESGYTF. The CDR3 DNA sequence: TGTGCCAGCAGTACTGGAGGGGGAGGAGAAAGTGGCTACACCTTC.

This clone has a single count. The V call is TRBV9, the J call TRBJ1-2; 9 nucleotides align to TRBD1. There are 16 residues in the CDR3. The ends lost 3 bases at V and 7 bases at J; junction bases unmatched: 13. The V gene's germline CDR1 is SGDLS and CDR2 YYNGEE. The CDR3 nucleotides are TGTGCCAGCAGCGGACCTTGGGGGACAGGGCGTATTGGCTACACCTTC. Amino acid sequence: CASSGPWGTGRIGYTF.

The V gene is TRBV29-1, the J gene TRBJ2-3, with D unclear. Deletions cut 6 bases from V and 0 bases from J, with 7 bases between. The CDR3 runs 12 residues. Germline lookup yields CDR1 SQVTM and CDR2 ANQGSEA. CDR3: CSVALSTDTQYF. The CDR3 nucleotides read TGCAGCGTAGCTCTAAGCACAGATACGCAGTATTTT.